The entry below gives a single T cell receptor (beta chain) sequence along with its context. This clonotype was counted many times. Its binding antigen is unknown. Per-base quality was not reported, and no clone a single base away is much larger than it. Receptors were amplified or captured by 5' RACE. Reads for this sample came from an Illumina HiSeq 2000. A universal primer binding site was added through template switching, and the final cDNA carried a unique molecular identifier so that TCR cDNA molecules could be counted accurately. Specific primers in the conserved constant-segment region were used to synthesize first-strand cDNA for the TCR alpha and beta chains. To control for contamination, every cDNA library carried two barcodes: a SMART-Mk sample barcode plus Illumina barcodes. TruSeq adapter sequences, together with Illumina sample barcodes, were added in two successive PCR steps. The Illumina HiSeq platform was used with custom primers to sequence TCR alpha and beta cDNA libraries. As for the authors' bioinformatics: MiGEC was used to process raw reads and extract unique molecular identifiers, and MiXCR was used to find CDR3 positions. For each individual, recombination models were inferred using an EM algorithm with the repgenHMM and IGoR tools. Shared clonotype analysis was performed with the tcR package in R, normalizing sharing by the product of cloneset sizes. To study raw recombination free of thymic and clonal selection effects, out-of-frame nonproductive sequences were analyzed. Using fastp trimming at Q25 and MiXCR clonotype assembly, TCRdb reanalyzed the public sequencing data and kept in-frame beta chains. Rows merge per CDR3 protein into single entries with the most common DNA and genes. TCRdb's processing, not the study's, gives the V and J calls here. For this sample there are roughly 710,000 distinct CDR3 sequences; roughly 6% appear just once. The ten most abundant clones make up about 1.8% of the sample.

Every donor was a healthy Caucasian. The study also sequenced three unrelated non-twin adults: a male aged 18 to 29, a male aged 50 to 60 and a female aged 50 to 60. Miltenyi CD45RO+ enrichment and human naive T-cell isolation kits were used to isolate memory (CD45RO+) and naive T cells from PBMC. The data belong to a study of identical twins (dated by TCRdb to the mid-2010s). Turning to the overall study: The study deep-sequenced TCR alpha and beta repertoires from monozygotic twins, unrelated adults of various ages and cord blood to test whether fetal clonotypes persist. To rule out contamination, the twin experiments were replicated at different times with different library preparation protocols. What the authors observed across the whole study: In monozygotic twins, out-of-frame TCR alpha sharing was systematically underestimated by recombination models, although the models agreed with sharing between unrelated individuals. Compared with coincidental sharing between unrelated individuals, out-of-frame TCR alpha sequences shared between twins had an excess of sequences with low generation probability. Because the same donors could not be followed over many years, conclusions were based on cross-sectional statistical analysis. The excess sharing between twins in beta out-of-frame sequences was weaker because fewer shared sequences reduced the signal-to-noise ratio. Invariant T cells such as MAIT and iNKT could partly confound zero-insertion analyses, although diverse VJ usage argued against such confounding for most clonotypes. Abundant cord blood beta clonotypes carried fewer insertions; young adult naive repertoires showed a weaker similar trend, while memory repertoires showed none.

V sheds 0 bases and J sheds 0 bases, leaving 7 bases between their ends. The germline V gene (reference sequence) supplies CDR1 SGHKS and CDR2 YYEKEE. Spanning cysteine to phenylalanine, the CDR3 consists of 14 amino acids. Of all the DNA, just the CDR3 is kept, 42 bases in frame from base 1. This chain joins TRBV5-5 to TRBJ2-7, with a weak D call of TRBD2 (5 bases match). The TCR originated in a young man in good health. The source material was naive T cells sorted from blood. In the paper's terms, the cell subset or site label means: cells isolated with a human naive T-cell isolation kit. The CDR3 is CASSLGGLSYEQYF. DNA sequence: TGTGCCAGCAGCTTGGGTGGACTCTCCTACGAGCAGTACTTC.